This T cell receptor beta chain is from a study of cytomegalovirus exposure and HLA in healthy donors. Study-level information: Both the 120 or so validation repertoires and the approximately 700 first-cohort repertoires used the same platform, as reported by a later analysis. Study conclusions and caveats: For most TCR sequences rarity was the rule, although some public TCRs occurred in many donors.

The table came from immunoSEQ multiplex PCR; TCRdb's copy has only in-frame clones and leaves some out. The table includes some 170,000 clones, roughly nine tenths detected once. About this clone: The antigen remains undetermined.

From the approximately 120-subject validation cohort, which was separate from the approximately 700-subject first cohort, the donors were drawn. Germline V gene lookup returns CDR1 SGHRS and CDR2 YFSETQ. CDR3 length: 15 residues. The junction had 7 bases not matched to a gene; V was cut back by 2 bases and J by 4 bases. The chain employs TRBV5-1 and TRBJ1-1; 8 bases align to TRBD1. This TCR was sampled from a woman aged 30 to 39 in good health and CMV-seronegative. Sequenced: PBMCs. In nucleotides, the CDR3 is TGCGCCAGCAGCTTAGAAACAGGGGGATTCACTGAAGCTTTCTTT. This encodes CASSLETGGFTEAFF. The full variable domain, its missing parts supplied by reference TRBV5-1 and TRBJ1-1, is KAGVTQTPRYLIKTRGQQVTLSCSPISGHRSVSWYQQTPGQGLQFLFEYFSETQRNKGNFPGRFSGRQFSNSRSEMNVSTLELGDSALYLCASSLETGGFTEAFFGQGTRLTVV.